Listed here are 10 T cell receptor beta chains from one sample, sequenced in a study of blood T cell repertoires in COVID-19. TCRdb's table, derived via immunoSEQ multiplex PCR, lists solely in-frame clones and lacks some. The sample includes tens of thousands of clones, about three quarters of them seen just once. Sequenced material: peripheral blood. Receptors were obtained from a man aged 25-45 years with COVID-19, enrolled during active disease.

V is TRBV7-6 and J is TRBJ1-5; 9 nucleotides align to TRBD1. This CDR3 comprises 14 residues. CDR1 and CDR2 (germline): SGHVS, FNYEAQ. V lost 5 bases to trimming and J lost 4 bases; unmatched junction nucleotides: 3. This CDR3 reads CASSPGQGNQPQHF. The CDR3 DNA is TGTGCCAGCAGCCCGGGACAGGGAAATCAGCCCCAGCATTTT.

This chain links TRBV19 with TRBJ2-7; 7 bases agree with TRBD2. The CDR3 consists of 14 residues. V gave up 1 base and J gave up 3 bases; unmatched junction bases: 3. The V gene's germline CDR1 is LNHDA and CDR2 SQIVND (reference sequence). The CDR3 nucleotides are TGTGCCAGTAGTATAGGAGCGGGAAACTACGAGCAGTACTTC. Residues: CASSIGAGNYEQYF. The full variable domain, in which reference TRBV19 and TRBJ2-7 provide the parts outside the CDR3, is DGGITQSPKYLFRKEGQNVTLSCEQNLNHDAMYWYRQDPGQGLRLIYYSQIVNDFQKGDIAEGYSVSREKKESFPLTVTSAQKNPTAFYLCASSIGAGNYEQYFGPGTRLTVT.

V usage is TRBV6-2 or TRBV6-3 and J usage is TRBJ1-2, with 7 bases lining up with TRBD1. Trimming removed 8 bases from V and 4 bases from J; junction bases left unmatched: 7. Germline CDR1 MNHEY, CDR2 SVGEGT. The CDR3 has 13 residues. The CDR3 protein is CASGLRDSYGYTF. The DNA for the CDR3 is TGTGCCAGCGGCCTCCGGGACAGCTATGGCTACACCTTC.

This clone was detected a few times. The V and J genes are TRBV13 and TRBJ1-3; D is uncertain. Germline values: CDR1 PRHDT, CDR2 FYEKMQ (reference sequence). This CDR3 region has 15 residues. With 0 bases removed from V and 0 bases from J, the gap between germline ends came to 6 bases. CDR3 coding DNA: TGTGCCAGCAGCTTAGGATTCTCCTCTGGAAACACCATATATTTT. This gives the protein CASSLGFSSGNTIYF.

In its sample, this clone was seen once. This chain connects TRBV5-5 to TRBJ2-3; TRBD1 might be the D (5 bases). CDR3 length equals 15 residues. With 3 bases removed from V and 1 base from J, the gap between germline ends came to 12 bases. Germline CDR1 is SGHKS and CDR2 is YYEKEE (reference sequence). The CDR3 DNA is TGTGCCAGCAGCTGGGGCAGAATAGGCACAGATACGCAGTATTTT. As protein: CASSWGRIGTDTQYF. The full variable domain, in which reference TRBV5-5 and TRBJ2-3 provide the parts outside the CDR3, is DAGVTQSPTHLIKTRGQQVTLRCSPISGHKSVSWYQQVLGQGPQFIFQYYEKEERGRGNFPDRFSARQFPNYSSELNVNALLLGDSALYLCASSWGRIGTDTQYFGPGTRLTVL.

The chain recombines TRBV7-9 with TRBJ2-1; TRBD2 matches at 10 bases. The CDR3 totals 15 residues. Unmatched junction bases numbered 7, after V lost 6 bases and J lost 5 bases. Germline V gene data show CDR1 as SEHNR and CDR2 as FQNEAQ (reference sequence). Here the CDR3 reads CASSDLAGVDNEQFF. DNA of the CDR3: TGTGCCAGCAGTGATCTAGCGGGGGTAGACAATGAGCAGTTCTTC.

This rearrangement joins TRBV30 to TRBJ1-4; the match to TRBD1 covers 8 bases. The CDR3 runs 13 residues. Unmatched junction bases numbered 4, after V lost 4 bases and J lost 6 bases. In germline, CDR1 is GTSNPN, CDR2 SVGIG (reference sequence). CDR3 nucleotide sequence: TGTGCCTGGACCGGGACAGGAGATGAAAAACTGTTTTTT. Amino acid sequence: CAWTGTGDEKLFF.

This clone was detected once. The V gene is TRBV11-3, the J gene TRBJ1-1; D not resolved. The V and J ends lost 2 bases and 3 bases respectively, with 7 bases between them. The germline V gene has CDR1 SGHNT and CDR2 YENEEA. The CDR3 is 13 amino acids. This CDR3 is CASSLLGDTEAFF. The DNA for the CDR3 is TGTGCCAGCAGCTTACTCGGGGACACTGAAGCTTTCTTT.

CDR3 sequence: CAWRPGLARNNEQFF. The CDR3, as DNA: TGTGCCTGGAGGCCGGGACTAGCGAGGAACAATGAGCAGTTCTTC. The genes are TRBV30 and TRBJ2-1, with 10 bases lining up with TRBD2. V shed 3 bases, J shed 5 bases, and the junction held 7 bases outside the gene matches. This CDR3 comprises 15 residues. CDR1 GTSNPN and CDR2 SVGIG come from the germline V gene (reference sequence). The whole variable domain, filled in from reference TRBV30 and TRBJ2-1, reads SQTIHQWPATLVQPVGSPLSLECTVEGTSNPNLYWYRQAAGRGLQLLFYSVGIGQISSEVPQNLSASRPQDRQFILSSKKLLLSDSGFYLCAWRPGLARNNEQFFGPGTRLTVL.

V is TRBV6-4 and J is TRBJ2-2; weak D call: TRBD2 (5 bases). V was clipped by 0 bases and J by 7 bases, with 9 bases between them. The CDR3 totals 14 residues. Germline CDR1 is MRHNA and CDR2 is SNTAGT. This chain's CDR3 is CASSDSAEGGELFF. CDR3 nucleotides: TGTGCCAGCAGTGACTCAGCAGAGGGCGGGGAGCTGTTTTTT.